This TCR beta chain was retrieved from a study of blood T cell repertoires in COVID-19. Clones were sequenced by immunoSEQ multiplex PCR, and TCRdb holds only the in-frame ones, with some missing. The sample holds some 190,000 clones, approximately 80% seen once. V was pared by 3 bases and J by 4 bases, with 10 bases of the junction left unmatched. CDR1 is KGHSH and CDR2 is LQKENI in the germline V gene. The length of the CDR3 is 16 residues. The TCR originated in a woman in her fifties or sixties with active or convalescent COVID-19. Sequencing used peripheral blood. This chain uses TRBV18 with TRBJ1-1; 8 nucleotides match TRBD1. The DNA of the CDR3 is TGTGCCAGCTCACCGAGGAGTGTACAGGGGGGCACTGAAGCTTTCTTT. This encodes CASSPRSVQGGTEAFF.